A selection of T cell receptor beta chains follows, all from one sample in a study of regulatory T cells in long-lasting Graves disease. MiXCR was run by TCRdb on the multiplex PCR reads, yielding one entry per CDR3 protein. The sample consists of about 540,000 distinct CDR3 sequences, around an eighth of them appearing once. These data are also associated with another study on T cells in Graves' hyperthyroidism and ophthalmopathy.

This specimen was peripheral blood mononuclear cells (PBMCs), taken at new diagnosis, from a patient treated with antithyroid drugs. These receptors originate from a man aged 25 to 40 with Graves disease. The CDR3 runs from the conserved cysteine through the conserved F or W. A D gene is named only where the DNA matches it firmly. Clone sizes are given selectively: once, few, many, or a class where the clone is expanded.

size: many; V: TRBV30; D: -; J: TRBJ1-1; CDR3: CAWSSIENTEAFF; DNA: TGTGCCTGGAGTTCCATAGAGAACACTGAAGCTTTCTTT
size: many; V: TRBV12-3/TRBV12-4; D: -; J: TRBJ2-1; CDR3: CASSWLRASNEQFF; DNA: TGTGCCAGCAGTTGGCTTAGGGCGAGCAATGAGCAGTTCTTC
size: many; V: TRBV20-1; D: TRBD1; J: TRBJ2-7; CDR3: CSARDRDRGHYEQYF; DNA: TGCAGTGCTAGAGATCGGGACAGGGGGCACTACGAGCAGTACTTC
size: many; V: TRBV3-1; D: -; J: TRBJ1-2; CDR3: CASSQDRYYGYTF; DNA: TGTGCCAGCAGCCAAGATCGTTACTATGGCTACACCTTC
size: -; V: TRBV5-1; D: TRBD1; J: TRBJ1-5; CDR3: CASSLGPGGDNQPQHF; DNA: TGCGCCAGCAGCTTGGGGCCAGGGGGTGACAATCAGCCCCAGCATTTT
size: many; V: TRBV29-1; D: TRBD2; J: TRBJ2-7; CDR3: CSGRTSGKYEQYF; DNA: TGCAGCGGGAGGACTAGCGGGAAGTACGAGCAGTACTTC
size: many; V: TRBV20-1; D: -; J: TRBJ2-7; CDR3: CSASTRQDLYEQYF; DNA: TGCAGTGCTTCAACACGACAGGACCTGTACGAGCAGTACTTC
size: many; V: TRBV6-2/TRBV6-3; D: TRBD1; J: TRBJ2-1; CDR3: CASSGDRGRLNEQFF; DNA: TGTGCCAGCAGTGGGGACAGGGGGAGGTTAAATGAGCAGTTCTTC
size: few; V: TRBV9; D: -; J: TRBJ1-1; CDR3: CASSLPGASLTEAFF; DNA: TGTGCCAGCAGCCTGCCAGGGGCGTCGTTAACTGAAGCTTTCTTT
size: few; V: TRBV19; D: -; J: TRBJ2-5; CDR3: CASSPGLIQETQYF; DNA: TGTGCCAGTAGTCCAGGCTTAATTCAAGAGACCCAGTACTTC
size: many; V: TRBV7-2; D: TRBD2; J: TRBJ2-1; CDR3: CASSLEGSSGTREQFF; DNA: TGTGCCAGCAGCTTAGAAGGGTCTAGCGGGACACGTGAGCAGTTCTTC
size: -; V: TRBV6-1; D: -; J: TRBJ1-2; CDR3: CASVSGGRNGYTF; DNA: TGTGCCAGCGTGTCGGGGGGGCGGAATGGCTACACCTTC
size: -; V: TRBV6-1; D: -; J: TRBJ1-1; CDR3: CASVGGGNTEVFF; DNA: -
size: many; V: TRBV7-2; D: -; J: TRBJ2-1; CDR3: CASGRGGEQFF; DNA: TGTGCCAGCGGCCGGGGCGGTGAGCAGTTCTTC
size: few; V: TRBV10-3; D: -; J: TRBJ2-7; CDR3: CATVTGYSYEQYF; DNA: TGTGCCACCGTGACGGGTTACTCCTACGAGCAGTACTTC
size: many; V: TRBV6-5; D: TRBD1; J: TRBJ2-7; CDR3: CASSSDRGSYEQYF; DNA: TGTGCCAGCAGTTCCGACAGGGGTTCCTACGAGCAGTACTTC
size: many; V: TRBV27; D: -; J: TRBJ2-7; CDR3: CASSFGVWGSYEQYF; DNA: TGTGCCAGCAGTTTCGGGGTCTGGGGCTCCTACGAGCAGTACTTC
size: many; V: TRBV28; D: TRBD2; J: TRBJ2-3; CDR3: CASSLPGGSEIAGSTDTQYF; DNA: TGTGCCAGCAGTCTCCCCGGCGGGTCCGAGATAGCGGGAAGCACAGATACGCAGTATTTT
size: -; V: TRBV19; D: -; J: TRBJ1-5; CDR3: CAGSIGGRSNQPQHF; DNA: TGTGCCGGTAGTATCGGGGGTCGGAGCAATCAGCCCCAGCATTTT
size: many; V: TRBV12-3/TRBV12-4; D: -; J: TRBJ1-1; CDR3: CASSFMGSNTEAFF; DNA: TGTGCCAGCAGTTTTATGGGCAGCAACACTGAAGCTTTCTTT
size: many; V: TRBV29-1; D: -; J: TRBJ2-7; CDR3: CSVRGRSSYEQYF; DNA: TGCAGCGTTAGGGGACGGTCTTCGTACGAGCAGTACTTC
size: many; V: TRBV15; D: -; J: TRBJ1-4; CDR3: CATSRRVDEKLFF; DNA: TGTGCCACCAGCAGGCGCGTGGATGAAAAACTGTTTTTT
size: many; V: TRBV12-3/TRBV12-4; D: -; J: TRBJ1-2; CDR3: CASSRYSSFAYGYTF; DNA: TGTGCCAGCAGCCGCTACAGCAGTTTCGCGTATGGCTACACCTTC
size: few; V: TRBV28; D: -; J: TRBJ2-5; CDR3: CASTLRGGPVGTQYF; DNA: TGTGCCAGCACCCTAAGGGGAGGCCCCGTGGGGACCCAGTACTTC
size: few; V: TRBV9; D: -; J: TRBJ1-4; CDR3: CASSVADSSTNEKLFF; DNA: TGTGCCAGCAGCGTAGCTGACAGTTCAACTAATGAAAAACTGTTTTTT
size: many; V: TRBV10-1; D: -; J: TRBJ2-3; CDR3: CASSESLAGGTDTQYF; DNA: TGCGCCAGCAGTGAGTCGTTGGCAGGGGGCACAGATACGCAGTATTTT
size: few; V: TRBV2; D: -; J: TRBJ2-7; CDR3: CASSVVVDGSYEQHF; DNA: TGTGCCAGCAGTGTTGTCGTTGACGGCTCCTACGAGCAGCACTTC
size: -; V: TRBV18; D: -; J: TRBJ2-7; CDR3: CASSPVRTEYEQYF; DNA: TGTGCCAGCTCACCGGTCCGGACAGAATACGAGCAGTACTTC
size: -; V: TRBV5-1; D: -; J: TRBJ2-3; CDR3: CASSLSGLGIDTQYF; DNA: TGCGCCAGCAGCCTGTCGGGCCTAGGAATAGATACGCAGTATTTT
size: many; V: TRBV29-1; D: TRBD1; J: TRBJ1-2; CDR3: CSVDRTGDGYTF; DNA: TGCAGCGTTGACCGGACAGGGGATGGCTACACCTTC
size: many; V: TRBV12-5; D: -; J: TRBJ1-3; CDR3: CASALAMSGNTIYF; DNA: TGTGCTAGTGCCCTGGCGATGTCTGGAAACACCATATATTTT
size: many; V: TRBV7-2; D: TRBD2; J: TRBJ2-2; CDR3: CASSLERVAGALGELFF; DNA: TGTGCCAGCAGCTTAGAGAGGGTAGCGGGAGCCCTCGGGGAGCTGTTTTTT
size: -; V: TRBV7-9; D: -; J: TRBJ1-2; CDR3: CASSLYPGNYYGYTF; DNA: TGTGCCAGCAGCTTATATCCAGGGAACTACTATGGCTACACCTTC
size: few; V: TRBV5-1; D: -; J: TRBJ2-7; CDR3: CASSLGEREQYF; DNA: TGCGCCAGCAGTTTGGGGGAGCGCGAGCAGTACTTC
size: many; V: TRBV24-1; D: -; J: TRBJ2-5; CDR3: CATSDRIFSDPETQYF; DNA: TGTGCCACCAGTGATCGTATATTCAGCGACCCAGAGACCCAGTACTTC
size: few; V: TRBV29-1; D: -; J: TRBJ1-3; CDR3: CSVGVVAGFSGNTIYF; DNA: TGCAGCGTTGGGGTTGTGGCAGGGTTCTCTGGAAACACCATATATTTT
size: -; V: TRBV27; D: -; J: TRBJ2-1; CDR3: CASSFGGGISYNEQFF; DNA: TGTGCCAGCAGTTTTGGCGGCGGGATCTCCTACAATGAGCAGTTCTTC
size: many; V: TRBV20-1; D: -; J: TRBJ2-5; CDR3: CSARDWGTQYF; DNA: TGCAGTGCTAGAGATTGGGGGACCCAGTACTTC
size: many; V: TRBV7-6; D: -; J: TRBJ1-4; CDR3: CASSLEARGGEKLFF; DNA: TGTGCCAGCAGCTTAGAGGCCAGGGGAGGTGAAAAACTGTTTTTT
size: -; V: TRBV29-1; D: -; J: TRBJ2-1; CDR3: CSVVVRSGNEQFF; DNA: TGCAGCGTTGTAGTCCGGTCTGGAAATGAGCAGTTCTTC
size: many; V: TRBV6-2/TRBV6-3; D: TRBD1; J: TRBJ2-2; CDR3: CASTKGQTNTGELFF; DNA: TGTGCCAGCACCAAGGGACAGACTAACACCGGGGAGCTGTTTTTT
size: many; V: TRBV20-1; D: -; J: TRBJ1-1; CDR3: CSAGGGGGNTEAFF; DNA: TGCAGTGCTGGAGGCGGGGGAGGGAACACTGAAGCTTTCTTT
size: few; V: TRBV24-1; D: TRBD2; J: TRBJ2-7; CDR3: CATSDLAGGSNEQYF; DNA: TGTGCCACCAGTGATTTGGCGGGAGGAAGCAACGAGCAGTACTTC
size: many; V: TRBV12-3/TRBV12-4; D: TRBD2; J: TRBJ2-1; CDR3: CASSRVSSGPLDEQFF; DNA: TGTGCCAGCAGTCGAGTATCTAGCGGGCCCCTGGATGAGCAGTTCTTC
size: few; V: TRBV12-3/TRBV12-4; D: -; J: TRBJ1-1; CDR3: CASRWGGMNAEAFF; DNA: TGTGCCAGCAGATGGGGGGGCATGAACGCTGAAGCTTTCTTT
size: many; V: TRBV20-1; D: TRBD2; J: TRBJ2-5; CDR3: CSALVAGRGETQYF; DNA: TGCAGTGCTCTGGTAGCGGGGCGAGGGGAGACCCAGTACTTC
size: many; V: TRBV20-1; D: TRBD2; J: TRBJ2-7; CDR3: CSAMGLADLYEQYF; DNA: TGCAGTGCCATGGGACTAGCGGACCTCTACGAGCAGTACTTC
size: many; V: TRBV7-9; D: -; J: TRBJ2-1; CDR3: CASSLASGDEQFF; DNA: TGTGCCAGCAGCTTAGCTTCGGGGGATGAGCAGTTCTTC
size: few; V: TRBV5-6; D: TRBD1; J: TRBJ1-2; CDR3: CASSFIDRGYGYTF; DNA: TGTGCCAGCAGCTTCATCGACAGGGGCTATGGCTACACCTTC